This T cell receptor (beta chain) was recorded in a study of regulatory T cells in long-lasting Graves disease. Time point defined: newly diagnosed GD, antithyroid drugs for less than 3 months. PBMCs were the source of the RNA used for TCR sequencing. Library construction for TCR beta used iRepertoire HTBI primers and Arm-PCR of CDR3 regions. TCRdb reanalysed the multiplex PCR reads using MiXCR and keeps one entry per CDR3 protein. This sample carries 400,000 to 500,000 distinct CDR3 sequences, around 17% of them seen once, and the ten largest clones take approximately 12%. CDR1 is SGHRS and CDR2 is YFSETQ in the germline V gene. The CDR3 extends over 13 amino acids. To note about this clonotype: At one end the junction does not follow the germline gene, possibly because of a read error.

The same sample was also used in a study of T cells in Graves' hyperthyroidism and ophthalmopathy.

This receptor was identified in a woman aged 25 to 39 with Graves disease. This chain connects TRBV5-1 to TRBJ2-1; D not resolved. The DNA end lines up better with TRBJ2-3; the J call may be wrong. The specimen was peripheral blood mononuclear cells (PBMCs), collected at new diagnosis, from a patient treated with antithyroid drugs. CDR3 loop: CASSLGTTDMQYF. The DNA of the CDR3 is TGCGCCAGCAGCTTGGGGACCACAGATATGCAGTATTTT.